This passage covers 7 T cell receptor beta chains from one sample sequenced in a study of long-term antiretroviral therapy in people with HIV. Researchers report immunoSEQ v3.0 was run at survey level. Clones were read by immunoSEQ multiplex PCR, and TCRdb kept only the in-frame ones, dropping some. Here the sample spans 20,000 to 25,000 clones, almost 85% being singletons. Sequences were derived from unsorted PBMCs, sampled 0.5 years after starting antiretroviral therapy. The receptor source for this set is a man aged 18 to 30 with HIV.

The chain carries TRBV2 and TRBJ2-7; 7 bases agree with TRBD1. This CDR3 is built from 14 residues. V shed 7 bases and J 0 bases; nucleotides not matched to a gene: 6. The germline V gene has CDR1 SNHLY and CDR2 FYNNEI. The DNA of the CDR3 is TGTGCCAGCAACCCGGACAGGTTCTCCTACGAGCAGTACTTC. This encodes CASNPDRFSYEQYF.

This sequence joins TRBV6-6 and TRBJ1-4; D unresolved. V lost 6 bases and J lost 8, with 16 bases in between. The CDR3 has 14 amino acids. Germline CDR1 is MNHNY and CDR2 is SVGAGI (reference sequence). The CDR3 region is CASRLGPRGEKLFF. In DNA form, the CDR3 reads TGTGCCAGCAGACTCGGGCCCCGAGGGGAAAAACTGTTTTTT.

CDR3 sequence (DNA): TGTGCCAGTAGCGATAACGGGGACAACTATGGCTACACCTTC. This translates into CASSDNGDNYGYTF. This chain links TRBV19 with TRBJ1-2, with D perhaps TRBD1 (5 bases). Germline V gene sequence: CDR1 LNHDA, CDR2 SQIVND (reference sequence). The V end lost 6 bases, the J end lost 2 bases, and 13 bases lay between the germline ends. CDR3 length: 14 residues.

V usage is TRBV7-3 and J usage is TRBJ2-1; TRBD1 matches 12 bases. V was pared by 5 bases and J by 10 bases, with 9 bases of the junction left unmatched. Germline lookup yields CDR1 SGHTA and CDR2 FQGTGA. The CDR3 runs 15 residues. The chain's CDR3 is CASSMGQGATREQFF. The CDR3 DNA reads TGTGCCAGCAGCATGGGACAGGGGGCTACGAGGGAGCAGTTCTTC. The full variable domain, in which reference TRBV7-3 and TRBJ2-1 provide the parts outside the CDR3, is GAGVSQTPSNKVTEKGKYVELRCDPISGHTALYWYRQSLGQGPEFLIYFQGTGAADDSGLPNDRFFAVRPEGSVSTLKIQRTERGDSAVYLCASSMGQGATREQFFGPGTRLTVL.

This clone was counted once. This sequence joins TRBV28 and TRBJ1-1; weak D call: TRBD1 (5 bases). Germline loops: CDR1 MDHEN, CDR2 SYDVKM. V was trimmed by 7 bases and J by 4 bases, leaving 16 bases between them. The CDR3 has 14 residues. The CDR3 sequence is CASKVIRDFTEAFF. CDR3 nucleotide sequence: TGTGCCAGCAAGGTAATCCGGGACTTCACTGAAGCTTTCTTT.

In its sample, this clone was seen a few times. The gene calls are TRBV5-1 and TRBJ1-2; D gene unclear. The CDR3 extends over 13 amino acids. The germline V gene has CDR1 SGHRS and CDR2 YFSETQ. The V and J ends lost 0 bases and 3 bases respectively, with 6 bases between them. Here the CDR3 reads CASSLDGDYGYTF. The CDR3, as DNA: TGCGCCAGCAGCTTGGACGGGGACTATGGCTACACCTTC.

The J gene is TRBJ1-1, the V gene TRBV5-1, with 8 bases lining up with TRBD1. The CDR3 is made up of 16 amino acids. Losses at the gene ends were 8 bases for V and 2 bases for J; bases not matched to a gene: 14. Germline lookup yields CDR1 SGHRS and CDR2 YFSETQ. CDR3 nucleotide sequence: TGCGCCAGTCGGGCAGGACAGGGCTCCCTTAACACTGAAGCTTTCTTT. Its protein product is CASRAGQGSLNTEAFF.